This entry is about one T cell receptor (beta chain). What it recognizes is unknown. These data come from a study of OX40 agonist ivuxolimab in advanced cancers. Libraries were prepared by immunoSEQ multiplex PCR; TCRdb keeps only in-frame clonotypes and omits some of them. The sample has some 50,000 clones; 85% to 90% are singletons. Study-level results: The mean number of expanded clones was higher in CD8+ T cells than in CD4+.

CDR3 length: 14 amino acids. Germline CDR1 is MNHEY and CDR2 is SVGAGI. With 6 bases clipped from V and 4 bases from J, the junction kept 6 bases outside the gene matches. The origin of this receptor is an adult with an advanced solid tumor such as melanoma, head and neck, liver or kidney cancer. The V call is TRBV6-5, the J call TRBJ2-7; TRBD1 matches 10 bases. The sequences come from CD4+ or CD8+ T cells sorted from blood, collected in a trial of the OX40 agonist ivuxolimab. The DNA of the CDR3 is TGTGCCAGCAGAAACCCGGGACAGGGGTACGAGCAGTACTTC. Translated, it gives CASRNPGQGYEQYF.